This TCR beta chain was documented in a study of identifying expanded T cells in peripheral blood. Clones were read by immunoSEQ multiplex PCR, and TCRdb kept only the in-frame ones, dropping some. The data contain 100,000 to 150,000 clones, approximately 86% of them seen just once; the ten biggest clones take up about 8%. This receptor was obtained from a person aged 18 to 75 in good health. The sequenced material came from blood.

The CDR3 nucleotides read TGTGCCAGCAGAGCCATCATAGTTTTCTTT. Translation gives CASRAIIVFF. The rearrangement links TRBV2 to TRBJ1-1; D remains unclear. Germline V gene data show CDR1 as SNHLY and CDR2 as FYNNEI. The V and J ends lost 6 bases and 13 bases respectively, with 12 bases between them. The CDR3 length is 10 residues.